This entry lists 12 T cell receptor beta chains sequenced from one sample in a study of shared clonotypes between healthy human individuals. Data came from immunoSEQ multiplex PCR; TCRdb stores just in-frame clones and leaves some out. This sample yields about 1.5 million clones, of which 95% to 99% are seen a single time; less than 0.55% belongs to the top ten. The sequencing sample was made of naive CD4+ T cells sorted from blood. Subset noted: CD45RA+ positively selected. The receptor set was obtained from a man aged 25-45 years in good health.

The chain links TRBV7-8 to TRBJ1-2; D is perhaps TRBD1 (6 bases). The CDR3 sequence is 13 residues long. CDR1 and CDR2 (germline): SGHVS, FQNEAQ. Trimming removed 5 bases from V and 3 bases from J, with 10 bases in between. CDR3 sequence (DNA): TGTGCCAGCAGCATACAGGGTGACTATGGCTACACCTTC. Translating it yields CASSIQGDYGYTF. Drawing the rest from reference TRBV7-8 and TRBJ1-2, the complete variable domain is GAGVSQSPRYKVAKRGQDVALRCDPISGHVSLFWYQQALGQGPEFLTYFQNEAQLDKSGLPSDRFFAERPEGSVSTLKIQRTQQEDSAVYLCASSIQGDYGYTFGSGTRLTVV.

This clone was found once. This chain uses TRBV7-2 with TRBJ2-1, with 8 bases lining up with TRBD1. This CDR3 spans 13 amino acids. Per germline, CDR1 SGHTA and CDR2 FQGNSA. The ends lost 7 bases at V and 9 bases at J; junction bases unmatched: 8. Written as DNA, the CDR3 is TGTGCCAGCATCAAGGACAGGGTGGGTGAGCAGTTCTTC. Translating it yields CASIKDRVGEQFF.

The DNA of the CDR3 is TGTGCCAGCAGCGGTGGGCTGGGACAGGGCACAGATACGCAGTATTTT. This encodes CASSGGLGQGTDTQYF. The rearrangement joins TRBV7-2 to TRBJ2-3, with 8 bases aligning to TRBD1. The CDR3 runs to 16 residues. Germline V CDR1 and CDR2: SGHTA, FQGNSA. J lost 1 base, V lost 5 bases, and 8 bases had no gene match.

The chain recombines TRBV18 with TRBJ2-7, with D perhaps being TRBD1 or TRBD2 (5 bases each). The CDR3 contains 18 residues. The V end lost 2 bases, the J end lost 0 bases, and 20 bases lay between the germline ends. From germline, CDR1 is KGHSH and CDR2 LQKENI. CDR3 nucleotide sequence: TGTGCCAGCTCACCAATCCCCCTAACTCGGGACGGCTCCTACGAGCAGTACTTC. The encoded protein is CASSPIPLTRDGSYEQYF.

The chain recombines TRBV7-8 with TRBJ2-3; 8 bases agree with TRBD2. Germline CDR1 SGHVS, CDR2 FQNEAQ. The CDR3 consists of 16 residues. Trimming at V came to 1 base and at J to 2 bases, leaving 5 bases not matched to a gene. This CDR3 is CASSLDGRANTDTQYF. The CDR3 DNA reads as TGTGCCAGCAGCTTAGACGGGAGGGCCAACACAGATACGCAGTATTTT.

About this clone: Different DNA sequences within this sample yield the same CDR3. V is TRBV14 and J is TRBJ2-7; no clear D gene. The CDR3 totals 13 residues. Germline loops: CDR1 SGHDN, CDR2 FVKESK. V lost 1 base and J 4 bases, leaving 8 bases between the germline ends. CDR3 sequence reads: CASSQVSRYEQYF. As DNA, the CDR3 is TGTGCCAGCAGCCAAGTTTCACGGTACGAGCAGTACTTC. The full variable domain, in which reference TRBV14 and TRBJ2-7 provide the parts outside the CDR3, is EAGVTQFPSHSVIEKGQTVTLRCDPISGHDNLYWYRRVMGKEIKFLLHFVKESKQDESGMPNNRFLAERTGGTYSTLKVQPAELEDSGVYFCASSQVSRYEQYFGPGTRLTVT.

CDR3 nucleotides: TGTGCCAGTAGGCCGGGACAGGGGTCCTACAATGAGCAGTTCTTC. This codes for CASRPGQGSYNEQFF. The chain employs TRBV19 and TRBJ2-1; 10 bases align to TRBD1. The CDR3 covers 15 residues. The ends lost 6 bases at V and 1 base at J; junction bases unmatched: 3. Germline values: CDR1 LNHDA, CDR2 SQIVND (reference sequence).

CDR3 in DNA: TGTGCCTACGGAGTTAGGGGATTTGGCTACACCTTC. Its protein product is CAYGVRGFGYTF. The V and J genes are TRBV7-2 and TRBJ1-2; a possible D gene is TRBD1 (5 bases). From germline, CDR1 is SGHTA and CDR2 FQGNSA. V was trimmed by 11 bases and J by 7 bases, leaving 17 bases between them. There are 12 residues in the CDR3.

CDR3 nucleotides: TGCGCCAGCAGGCGGACCGTCCAAGAGACCCAGTACTTC. Its translation is CASRRTVQETQYF. This rearrangement joins TRBV5-1 to TRBJ2-5; no definite D call. CDR1 and CDR2 from the germline V gene are SGHRS and YFSETQ. Between the trimmed V and J ends, which lost 5 bases and 1 base, there was a span of 9 bases. The length of the CDR3 is 13 residues.

This clone was counted a single time. The V call is TRBV9, the J call TRBJ1-1; D unclear. CDR1 is SGDLS and CDR2 is YYNGEE in the germline V gene. The CDR3 length is 14 residues. V gave up 0 bases and J gave up 6 bases, with 12 bases separating them. CDR3 DNA sequence: TGTGCCAGCAGCGTAGCTCCAGATCCCCCTGAAGCTTTCTTT. It encodes CASSVAPDPPEAFF.

The rearrangement uses TRBV5-1 and TRBJ2-1; D gene ambiguous. CDR3 length: 15 amino acids. The V end was cut by 0 bases, the J end by 2 bases, with 9 bases between. CDR1 is SGHRS and CDR2 is YFSETQ in the germline V gene. CDR3 DNA: TGCGCCAGCAGCTTGGGGGCGAATCCCTACAATGAGCAGTTCTTC. Amino acid sequence: CASSLGANPYNEQFF.

This chain uses TRBV6-4 with TRBJ2-3, with D uncertain. V lost 4 bases, J lost 1 base, and 6 bases lay in between. This CDR3 comprises 13 residues. Looked up from germline, CDR1 is MRHNA and CDR2 is SNTAGT. CDR3 amino acids: CASSAQGTDTQYF. For the CDR3, the DNA is TGTGCCAGCAGTGCGCAGGGCACAGATACGCAGTATTTT.